This T cell receptor (beta chain) was retrieved from a study of T-cell memory formation after mild COVID-19. Study results and limitations: Mainly CM and EM harbored the contracting CD4+ clones; mainly EMRA harbored the CD8+ ones. Pre-infection memory already had some responding clones, implying cross-reactive memory joined.

The CDR3 loop spans 14 amino acids. Germline values: CDR1 SGDLS, CDR2 YYNGEE. V shed 3 bases and J 2 bases; nucleotides not matched to a gene: 3. A few counts support this clonotype. Its antigen is as yet unknown. A single record per CDR3 protein comes from TCRdb applying MiXCR to the 5' RACE reads. The sample includes 200,000 or so distinct CDR3 sequences, around 16% seen only once; the top ten take about 2.1%. The sample was PBMCs or a T cell subset sorted from them (not recorded which). The TCR comes from an adult woman who had mild COVID-19 (a few samples of this study predate the infection). Cell type and time point are not known. J is TRBJ1-2 and V is TRBV9; 8 nucleotides line up with TRBD1. In nucleotides, the CDR3 is TGTGCCAGCAGCGCGACAGGGGCCAACTATGGCTACACCTTC. The encoded protein is CASSATGANYGYTF.